This paragraph reports one TCR beta chain. Antigen: not known. The table came from immunoSEQ multiplex PCR; TCRdb's copy has only in-frame clones and leaves some out. The sample lists approximately 30,000 clones, 72% occurring once. Antigen-specific CD4+ T cells were expanded with viral peptide pools in the ViraFEST assay before sequencing. Culture lasted roughly eleven days before CD4+ T cell isolation. Their SARS-CoV-2 infection, verified by PCR, occurred between March and December 2020. The sample comes from a study of vaccination effects on CD4 cells after COVID-19. Germline values: CDR1 SGHDT, CDR2 YYEEEE. The CDR3 extends over 13 amino acids. With 0 bases removed from V and 0 bases from J, the gap between germline ends came to 3 bases.

The chain carries TRBV5-6 and TRBJ1-2; no clear D. The source of this sequence is a human donor who had a prior SARS-CoV-2 infection. Sequenced here: CD4+ T cells from PBMCs cultured with a peptide pool, sampled before COVID-19 vaccination. CDR3 sequence (DNA): TGTGCCAGCAGCTTGGATGCTAACTATGGCTACACCTTC. Its protein product is CASSLDANYGYTF.